Given below is one T cell receptor beta chain in context. Its matching antigen is unknown. This record comes from a study of shared clonotypes between healthy human individuals. Regarding the study as a whole: Although depth was large, rarefaction showed that sequencing of the sorted subsets was incomplete. Clonotypes shared by all four sorted-subset donors had higher generation probabilities than non-shared clonotypes. Sampling covered blood only; tissue repertoires likely differ.

Positive CCR7 selection of CD45RO-negative cells yielded the naive CD8 cells, and terminally differentiated effector memory CD45RA+ cells were excluded. Sequenced by immunoSEQ multiplex PCR; TCRdb stores in-frame clones only, minus some. The data show hundreds of thousands of clones, roughly 98% seen once. This receptor was obtained from a man aged 25-45 years in good health. The sequenced material came from naive CD8+ T cells sorted from blood.

The DNA for the CDR3 is TGTGCCAGCAGCTTAGCGGGGGTTTGGTCTGGAAACACCATATATTTT. Its translation is CASSLAGVWSGNTIYF. The chain has TRBV7-9 and TRBJ1-3, with D possibly TRBD1 on 5 matching bases. V shed 0 bases and J shed 1 base, with 10 bases lying between them. The CDR3 totals 16 residues. CDR1 SEHNR and CDR2 FQNEAQ come from the germline V gene (reference sequence).